Listed below are T cell receptor beta chains from one sample, sequenced in a study of blood T cell repertoires in COVID-19. Using immunoSEQ multiplex PCR, the repertoire was profiled, and TCRdb retains in-frame clones only, with some absent. The repertoire holds about 55,000 clones, 80% to 85% seen once, with about 6.2% in the top ten. Material: peripheral blood. These receptors all stem from a human donor in a cohort sampled during active or convalescent COVID-19. CDR3s include the opening cysteine and the closing phenylalanine or tryptophan. The D gene is left open where the match is weak. A clone size is listed for some rows: how often the clone was seen (once, few, many), or a class if it is expanded.

TRBD1,TRBJ2-1,-,TRBV2,CASSRDSNEQFF,TGTGCCAGCAGTCGGGACAGCAATGAGCAGTTCTTC
-,TRBJ1-3,few,TRBV9,CASSVAGKASGNTIYF,TGTGCCAGCAGCGTGGCAGGCAAGGCCTCTGGAAACACCATATATTTT
-,TRBJ2-2,-,TRBV10-3,CAISETGPGGANTGELFF,TGTGCCATCAGTGAGACAGGCCCAGGAGGGGCAAACACCGGGGAGCTGTTTTTT
TRBD2,TRBJ2-5,-,TRBV18,CASSPRTSGGRETQYF,TGTGCCAGCTCACCACGGACTAGCGGGGGTCGCGAGACCCAGTACTTC
-,TRBJ1-4,once,TRBV30,CAWRQQGAKLFF,TGTGCCTGGAGGCAACAGGGAGCGAAACTGTTTTTT
TRBD1,TRBJ1-2,once,TRBV4-3,CASSHTGTGGNYGYTF,TGCGCCAGCAGCCATACCGGGACAGGGGGCAACTATGGCTACACCTTC
-,TRBJ1-1,-,TRBV18,CASSPARENTEAFF,TGTGCCAGCTCACCGGCGAGGGAGAACACTGAAGCTTTCTTT
TRBD1,TRBJ2-2,-,TRBV5-4,CASSFPGQGNTGELFF,TGTGCCAGCAGCTTTCCGGGACAGGGGAACACCGGGGAGCTGTTTTTT
TRBD1,TRBJ1-1,few,TRBV6-2/TRBV6-3,CASSFDRATEAFF,TGTGCCAGCAGCTTCGACAGGGCCACTGAAGCTTTCTTT
TRBD1,TRBJ1-3,once,TRBV5-8,CASRLQGARDTIYF,TGTGCCAGCAGGCTACAGGGGGCAAGGGACACCATATATTTT
TRBD2,TRBJ2-3,-,TRBV18,CASGTSGGADTQYF,TGTGCCAGCGGGACTAGCGGGGGTGCAGATACGCAGTATTTT
-,TRBJ2-7,few,TRBV5-1,CASSLDGSYEQYF,TGCGCCAGCAGCTTGGACGGGTCCTACGAGCAGTACTTC
-,TRBJ1-5,medium-sized,TRBV5-6,CASSPVGGQPQHF,TGTGCCAGCAGCCCGGTGGGAGGTCAGCCCCAGCATTTT
-,TRBJ2-5,-,TRBV2,CATTFQGARETQYF,TGTGCCACCACATTCCAGGGCGCGAGAGAGACCCAGTACTTC
-,TRBJ2-5,-,TRBV12-3/TRBV12-4,CASSLPGPSQYF,TGTGCCAGCAGTTTACCAGGTCCGTCCCAGTACTTC
-,TRBJ1-1,-,TRBV27,CASSSGGGGTEAFF,TGTGCCAGCAGTTCTGGGGGGGGAGGCACTGAAGCTTTCTTT
TRBD1,TRBJ2-5,-,TRBV3-1/TRBV3-2,CASSQRRTGETQYF,TGTGCCAGCAGCCAGCGGAGGACAGGGGAGACCCAGTACTTC
-,TRBJ2-7,-,TRBV7-2,CASSPEVGLTYEQYF,TGTGCCAGCAGCCCAGAGGTGGGGCTCACCTACGAGCAGTACTTC
TRBD2,TRBJ2-5,-,TRBV30,CAWSVLAGGPQTQYF,TGTGCTTGGAGTGTACTCGCGGGGGGGCCCCAGACCCAGTACTTC
-,TRBJ2-3,-,TRBV6-5,CASSYGPGGRPDTQYF,TGTGCCAGCAGTTACGGGCCCGGGGGGCGCCCAGATACGCAGTATTTT
TRBD1,TRBJ1-2,-,TRBV24-1,CATSDPWTGRNDNYGYTF,TGTGCCACCAGTGATCCGTGGACAGGGAGGAACGATAACTATGGCTACACCTTC
-,TRBJ1-1,-,TRBV29-1,CSVQDRNTEAFF,TGCAGCGTTCAAGACAGGAACACTGAAGCTTTCTTT
-,TRBJ2-7,-,TRBV6-2/TRBV6-3,CASSLDMFNYEQYF,TGTGCCAGCAGTTTAGACATGTTCAACTACGAGCAGTACTTC
-,TRBJ1-2,few,TRBV27,CASSLSRLNYGYTF,TGTGCCAGCAGTTTGTCCAGGCTTAACTATGGCTACACCTTC
-,TRBJ2-5,-,TRBV3-1/TRBV3-2,CASINRAQQETQYF,TGTGCCAGCATCAACAGGGCCCAACAAGAGACCCAGTACTTC
TRBD1,TRBJ2-5,-,TRBV19,CASSRQGARETQYF,TGTGCCAGTAGCCGACAGGGGGCAAGGGAGACCCAGTACTTC
-,TRBJ2-2,-,TRBV29-1,CSVVGHHNTGELFF,TGCAGCGTTGTGGGGCATCATAACACCGGGGAGCTGTTTTTT
-,TRBJ2-3,once,TRBV5-1,CASSPLNGDTQYF,TGCGCCAGCAGCCCACTAAATGGGGATACGCAGTATTTT
-,TRBJ2-3,-,TRBV3-1/TRBV3-2,CASSQAGGDTQYF,TGTGCCAGCAGCCAGGCGGGCGGAGATACGCAGTATTTT
-,TRBJ1-2,few,TRBV2,CASSVGGARGYTF,TGTGCCAGCAGTGTTGGGGGCGCTAGGGGCTACACCTTC
TRBD1,TRBJ1-1,-,TRBV6-2/TRBV6-3,CASSIPGQATTEAFF,TGTGCCAGCAGTATCCCGGGACAGGCGACCACTGAAGCTTTCTTT
-,TRBJ1-6,few,TRBV7-8,CASSLAGMSLSPLHF,TGTGCCAGCAGCTTAGCCGGTATGAGTCTTTCACCCCTCCACTTT
TRBD2,TRBJ2-7,-,TRBV10-1,CASSESTLAGIPYEQYF,TGCGCCAGCAGTGAGTCGACTCTAGCGGGGATCCCTTACGAGCAGTACTTC
-,TRBJ2-3,-,TRBV4-2,CASSSFGVSTDTQYF,TGTGCCAGCAGCTCATTCGGGGTTAGCACAGATACGCAGTATTTT
-,TRBJ1-6,-,TRBV6-5,CASRPSSYNSPLHF,TGTGCCAGCAGGCCCAGCTCCTATAATTCACCCCTCCACTTT
-,TRBJ1-4,-,TRBV7-2,CASSLSPNEKLFF,TGTGCCAGCAGCTTATCCCCGAATGAAAAACTGTTTTTT
TRBD1,TRBJ2-1,once,TRBV11-2,CASSDDRGRWNEQFF,TGTGCCAGCAGCGATGACAGGGGGCGTTGGAATGAGCAGTTCTTC
TRBD1,TRBJ1-2,-,TRBV19,CASNDRGTANYGYTF,TGTGCCAGCAACGACCGAGGGACAGCCAACTATGGCTACACCTTC
-,TRBJ1-1,-,TRBV19,CASSIIGRGSTEAFF,TGTGCCAGTAGTATTATTGGCAGGGGCAGCACTGAAGCTTTCTTT
TRBD2,TRBJ2-1,-,TRBV12-3/TRBV12-4,CASTAGGWVEQFF,TGTGCCAGCACAGCGGGGGGGTGGGTTGAGCAGTTCTTC
TRBD1,TRBJ1-1,-,TRBV15,CATSRLNRGRNTEAFF,TGTGCCACCAGCAGGTTAAACAGGGGGAGGAACACTGAAGCTTTCTTT